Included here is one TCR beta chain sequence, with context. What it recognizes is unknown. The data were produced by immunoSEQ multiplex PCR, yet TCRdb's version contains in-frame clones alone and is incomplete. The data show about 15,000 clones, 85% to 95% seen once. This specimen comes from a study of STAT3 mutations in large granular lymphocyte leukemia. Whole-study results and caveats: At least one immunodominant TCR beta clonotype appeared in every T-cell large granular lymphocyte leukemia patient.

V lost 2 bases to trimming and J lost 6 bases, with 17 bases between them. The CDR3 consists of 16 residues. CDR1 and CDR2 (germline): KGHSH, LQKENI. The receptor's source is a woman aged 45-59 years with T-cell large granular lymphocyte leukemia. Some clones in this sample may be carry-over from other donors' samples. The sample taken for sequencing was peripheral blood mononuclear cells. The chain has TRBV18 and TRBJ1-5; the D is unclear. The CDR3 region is CASSPGVRLEPQPQHF. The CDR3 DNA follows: TGTGCCAGCTCACCAGGGGTACGTTTAGAGCCTCAGCCCCAGCATTTT.